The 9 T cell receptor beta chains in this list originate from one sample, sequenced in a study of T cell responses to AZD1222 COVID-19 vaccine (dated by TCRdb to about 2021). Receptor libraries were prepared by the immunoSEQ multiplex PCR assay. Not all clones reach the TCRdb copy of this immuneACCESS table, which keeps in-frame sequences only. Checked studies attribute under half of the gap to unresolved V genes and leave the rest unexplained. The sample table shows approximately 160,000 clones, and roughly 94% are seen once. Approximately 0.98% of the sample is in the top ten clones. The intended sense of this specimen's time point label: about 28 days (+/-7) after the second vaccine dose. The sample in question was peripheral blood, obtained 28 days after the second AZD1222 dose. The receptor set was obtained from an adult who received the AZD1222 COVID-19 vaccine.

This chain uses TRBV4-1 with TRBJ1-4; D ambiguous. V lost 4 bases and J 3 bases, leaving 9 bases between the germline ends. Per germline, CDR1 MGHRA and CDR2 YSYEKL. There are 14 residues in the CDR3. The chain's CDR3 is CASSRFVSNEKLFF. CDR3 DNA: TGCGCCAGCAGCCGGTTTGTATCTAATGAAAAACTGTTTTTT.

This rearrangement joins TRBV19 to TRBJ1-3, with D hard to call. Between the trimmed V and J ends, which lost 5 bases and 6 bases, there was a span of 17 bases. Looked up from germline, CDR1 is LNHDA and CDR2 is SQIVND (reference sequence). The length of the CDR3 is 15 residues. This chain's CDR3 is CASSEAFYGVNTIYF. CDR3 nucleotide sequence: TGTGCCAGTAGTGAGGCGTTTTACGGAGTAAACACCATATATTTT.

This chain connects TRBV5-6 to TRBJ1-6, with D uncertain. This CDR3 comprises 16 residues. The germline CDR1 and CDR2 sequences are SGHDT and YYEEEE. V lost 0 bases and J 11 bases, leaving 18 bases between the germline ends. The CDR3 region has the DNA TGTGCCAGCAGCTTGGGGCCTCCAGGCCTGTGGGCACCCCTCCACTTT. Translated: CASSLGPPGLWAPLHF.

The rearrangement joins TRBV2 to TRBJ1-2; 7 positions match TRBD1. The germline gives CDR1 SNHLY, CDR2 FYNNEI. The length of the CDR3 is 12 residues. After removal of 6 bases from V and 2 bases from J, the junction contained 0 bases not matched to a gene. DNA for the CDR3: TGTGCCAGCAGGGGACAGAACTATGGCTACACCTTC. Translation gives CASRGQNYGYTF.

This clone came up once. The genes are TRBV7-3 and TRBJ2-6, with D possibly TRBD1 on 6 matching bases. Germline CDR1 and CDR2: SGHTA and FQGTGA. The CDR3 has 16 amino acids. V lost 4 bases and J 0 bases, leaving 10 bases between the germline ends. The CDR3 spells CASSSKGGSGANVLTF. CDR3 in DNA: TGTGCCAGCAGCTCGAAAGGGGGCTCTGGGGCCAACGTCCTGACTTTC.

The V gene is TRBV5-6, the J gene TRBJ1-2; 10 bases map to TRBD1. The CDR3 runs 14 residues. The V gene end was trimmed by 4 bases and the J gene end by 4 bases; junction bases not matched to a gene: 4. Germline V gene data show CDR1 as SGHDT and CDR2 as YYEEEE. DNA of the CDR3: TGTGCCAGCAGCAGGACAGGGGGAGGCTATGGCTACACCTTC. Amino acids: CASSRTGGGYGYTF.

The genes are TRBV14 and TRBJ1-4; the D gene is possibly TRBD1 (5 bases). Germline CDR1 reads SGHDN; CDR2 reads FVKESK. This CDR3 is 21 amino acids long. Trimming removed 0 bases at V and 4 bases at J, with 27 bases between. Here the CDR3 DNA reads TGTGCCAGCAGCCAAGAGGGGGTTGAGGGCCCACACACCGCGCATAATGAAAAACTGTTTTTT. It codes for CASSQEGVEGPHTAHNEKLFF. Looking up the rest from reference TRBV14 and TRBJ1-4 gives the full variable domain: EAGVTQFPSHSVIEKGQTVTLRCDPISGHDNLYWYRRVMGKEIKFLLHFVKESKQDESGMPNNRFLAERTGGTYSTLKVQPAELEDSGVYFCASSQEGVEGPHTAHNEKLFFGSGTQLSVL.

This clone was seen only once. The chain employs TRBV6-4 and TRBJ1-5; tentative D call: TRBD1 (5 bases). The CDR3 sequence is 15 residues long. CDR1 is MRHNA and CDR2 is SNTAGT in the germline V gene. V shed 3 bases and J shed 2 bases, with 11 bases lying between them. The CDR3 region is CASSEGGGGNQPQHF. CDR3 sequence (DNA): TGTGCCAGCAGTGAAGGAGGAGGGGGCAATCAGCCCCAGCATTTT.

The CDR3 region has the DNA TGTGCCTCGGGGTCGGGGGCCTACGAGCAGTACTTC. This translates into CASGSGAYEQYF. The chain employs TRBV19 and TRBJ2-7; a weak D match, TRBD2 (6 bases). The CDR3 has 12 amino acids. The germline V and J ends were trimmed by 11 bases and 2 bases, with 13 bases remaining between them. Germline-derived CDR1 and CDR2 are LNHDA and SQIVND (reference sequence).